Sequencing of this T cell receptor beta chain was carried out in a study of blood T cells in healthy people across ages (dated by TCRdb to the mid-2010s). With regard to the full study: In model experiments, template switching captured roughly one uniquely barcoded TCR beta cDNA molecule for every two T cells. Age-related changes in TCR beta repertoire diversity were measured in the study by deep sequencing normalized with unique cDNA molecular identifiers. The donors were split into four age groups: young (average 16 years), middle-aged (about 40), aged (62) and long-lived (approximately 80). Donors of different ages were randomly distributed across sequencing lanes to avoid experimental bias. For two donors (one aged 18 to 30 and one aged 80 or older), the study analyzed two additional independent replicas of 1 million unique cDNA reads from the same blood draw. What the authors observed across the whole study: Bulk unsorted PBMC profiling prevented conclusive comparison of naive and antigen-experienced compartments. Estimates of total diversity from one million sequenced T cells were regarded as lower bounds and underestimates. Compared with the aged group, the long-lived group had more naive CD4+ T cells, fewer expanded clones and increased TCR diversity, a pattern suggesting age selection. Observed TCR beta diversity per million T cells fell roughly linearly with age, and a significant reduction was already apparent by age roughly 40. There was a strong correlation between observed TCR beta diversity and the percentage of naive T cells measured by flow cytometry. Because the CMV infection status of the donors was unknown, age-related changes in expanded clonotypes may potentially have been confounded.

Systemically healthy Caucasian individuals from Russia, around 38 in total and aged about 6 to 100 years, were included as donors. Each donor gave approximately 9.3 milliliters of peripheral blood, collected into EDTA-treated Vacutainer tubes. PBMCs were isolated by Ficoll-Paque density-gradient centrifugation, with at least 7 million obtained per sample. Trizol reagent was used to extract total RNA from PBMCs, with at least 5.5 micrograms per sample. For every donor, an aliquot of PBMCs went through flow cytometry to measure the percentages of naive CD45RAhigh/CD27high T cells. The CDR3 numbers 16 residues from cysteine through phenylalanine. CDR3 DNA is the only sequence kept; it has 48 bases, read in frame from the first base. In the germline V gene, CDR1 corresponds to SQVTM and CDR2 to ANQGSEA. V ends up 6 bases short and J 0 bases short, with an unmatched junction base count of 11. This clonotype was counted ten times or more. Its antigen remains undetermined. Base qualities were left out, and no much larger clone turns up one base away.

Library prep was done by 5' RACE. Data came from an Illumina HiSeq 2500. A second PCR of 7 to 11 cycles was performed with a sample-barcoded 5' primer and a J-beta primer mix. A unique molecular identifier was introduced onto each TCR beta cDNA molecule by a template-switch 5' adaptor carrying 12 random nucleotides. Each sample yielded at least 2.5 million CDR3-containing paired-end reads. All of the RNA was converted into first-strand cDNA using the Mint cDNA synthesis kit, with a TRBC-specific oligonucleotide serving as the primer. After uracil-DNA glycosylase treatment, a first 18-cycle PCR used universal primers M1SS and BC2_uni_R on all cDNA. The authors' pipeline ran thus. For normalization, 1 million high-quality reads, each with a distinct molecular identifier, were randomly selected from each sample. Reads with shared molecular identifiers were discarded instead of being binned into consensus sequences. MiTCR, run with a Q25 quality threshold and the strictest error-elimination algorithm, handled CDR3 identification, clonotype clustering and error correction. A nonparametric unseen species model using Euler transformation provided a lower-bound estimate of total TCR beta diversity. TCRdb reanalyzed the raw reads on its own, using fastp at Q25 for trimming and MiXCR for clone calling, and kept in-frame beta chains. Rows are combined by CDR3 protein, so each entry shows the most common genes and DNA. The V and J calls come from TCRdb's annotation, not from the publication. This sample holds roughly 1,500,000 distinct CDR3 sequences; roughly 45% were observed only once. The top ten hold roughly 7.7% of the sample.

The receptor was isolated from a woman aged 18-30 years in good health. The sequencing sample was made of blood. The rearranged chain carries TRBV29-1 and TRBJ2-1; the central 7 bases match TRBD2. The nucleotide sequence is TGCAGCGTGCCCGTACTAGCGCTATTCTCCTACAATGAGCAGTTCTTC. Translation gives CSVPVLALFSYNEQFF.